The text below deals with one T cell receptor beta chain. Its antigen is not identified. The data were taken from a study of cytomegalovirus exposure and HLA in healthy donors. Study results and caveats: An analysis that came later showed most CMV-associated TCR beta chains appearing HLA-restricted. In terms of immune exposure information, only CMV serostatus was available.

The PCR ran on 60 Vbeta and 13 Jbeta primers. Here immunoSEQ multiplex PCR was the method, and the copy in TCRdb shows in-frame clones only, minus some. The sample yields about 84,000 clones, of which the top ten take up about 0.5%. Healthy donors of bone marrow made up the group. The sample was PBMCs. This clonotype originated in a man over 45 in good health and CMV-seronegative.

The CDR3 region has the DNA TGTGCCAGCAGCTTAAGGTCGGGTCCCCGGGAGCTGTTTTTT. Its protein is CASSLRSGPRELFF. This chain joins TRBV7-8 and TRBJ2-2; D uncertain. Germline CDR1 SGHVS, CDR2 FQNEAQ. The CDR3 is 14 amino acids. V was shortened by 2 bases and J by 9 bases, with 13 bases between the two germline ends.